The sequence of this T cell receptor beta chain was determined in a study of response to subunit inactivated influenza vaccine. V shed 8 bases, J shed 0 bases, and the junction held 9 bases outside the gene matches. CDR1 MDHEN and CDR2 SYDVKM come from the germline V gene. CDR3 length equals 16 residues. This clonotype was seen ten or more times. The antigen is unknown. One entry per CDR3 protein, called by TCRdb with MiXCR from the RT-PCR reads. The sample records around 480,000 distinct CDR3 sequences, 10% to 11% being singletons. Study-wide findings and caveats: With each seasonal influenza vaccination, the authors suggested, few new T cells are recruited.

Sequencing used PBMCs from blood, obtained about 6 weeks after vaccination. V gene TRBV28 combines with J gene TRBJ2-1; 8 bases fit TRBD2. The sequence was obtained from a man aged 50-59 years who received an inactivated influenza vaccine. The CDR3 nucleotides are TGTGCCAGCGGGGAGCTAGCGGGCAACTCCTACAATGAGCAGTTCTTC. It encodes CASGELAGNSYNEQFF.